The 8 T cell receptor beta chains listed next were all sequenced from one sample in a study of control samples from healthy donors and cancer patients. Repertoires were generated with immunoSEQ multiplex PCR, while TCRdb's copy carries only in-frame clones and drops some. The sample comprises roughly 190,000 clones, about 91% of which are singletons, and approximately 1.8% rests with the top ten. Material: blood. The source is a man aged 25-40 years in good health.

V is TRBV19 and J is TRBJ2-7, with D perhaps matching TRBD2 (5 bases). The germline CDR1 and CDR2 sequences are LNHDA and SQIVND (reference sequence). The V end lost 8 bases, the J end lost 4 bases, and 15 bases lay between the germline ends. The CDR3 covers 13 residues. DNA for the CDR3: TGTGCCAGTGCGGACCGAGAGGGATACGAGCAGTACTTC. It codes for CASADREGYEQYF.

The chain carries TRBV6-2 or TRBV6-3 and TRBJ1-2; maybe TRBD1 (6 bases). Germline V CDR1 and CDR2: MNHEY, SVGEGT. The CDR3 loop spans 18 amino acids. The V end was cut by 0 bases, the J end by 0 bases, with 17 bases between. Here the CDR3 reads CASSYSITGTKANYGYTF. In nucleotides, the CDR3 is TGTGCCAGCAGTTACTCGATCACAGGGACTAAAGCTAACTATGGCTACACCTTC.

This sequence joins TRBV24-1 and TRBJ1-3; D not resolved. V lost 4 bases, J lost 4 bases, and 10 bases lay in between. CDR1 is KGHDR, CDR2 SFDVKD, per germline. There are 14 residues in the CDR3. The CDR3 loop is CATSERTGGNTIYF. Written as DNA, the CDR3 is TGTGCCACCAGTGAACGGACGGGCGGAAACACCATATATTTT.

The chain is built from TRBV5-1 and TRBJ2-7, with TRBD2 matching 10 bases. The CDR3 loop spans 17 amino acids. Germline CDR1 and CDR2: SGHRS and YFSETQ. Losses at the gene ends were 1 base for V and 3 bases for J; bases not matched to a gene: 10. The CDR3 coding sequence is TGCGCCAGCAGCTTGTCAGGTACCGGGACTAGCGTCTACGAGCAGTACTTC. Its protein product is CASSLSGTGTSVYEQYF.

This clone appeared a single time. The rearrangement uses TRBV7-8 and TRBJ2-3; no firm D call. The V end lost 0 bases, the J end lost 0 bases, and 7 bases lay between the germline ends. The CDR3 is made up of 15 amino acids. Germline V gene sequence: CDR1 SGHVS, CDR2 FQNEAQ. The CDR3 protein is CASSLALRSTDTQYF. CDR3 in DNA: TGTGCCAGCAGCTTAGCACTGAGGAGCACAGATACGCAGTATTTT.

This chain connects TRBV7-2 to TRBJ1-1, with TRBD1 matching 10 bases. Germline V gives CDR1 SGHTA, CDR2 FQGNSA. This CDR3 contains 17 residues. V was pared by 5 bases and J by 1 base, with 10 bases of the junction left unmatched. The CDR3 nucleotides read TGTGCCAGCAGCCAGCCCCGGGACAGGGGATCGAACACTGAAGCTTTCTTT. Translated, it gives CASSQPRDRGSNTEAFF.

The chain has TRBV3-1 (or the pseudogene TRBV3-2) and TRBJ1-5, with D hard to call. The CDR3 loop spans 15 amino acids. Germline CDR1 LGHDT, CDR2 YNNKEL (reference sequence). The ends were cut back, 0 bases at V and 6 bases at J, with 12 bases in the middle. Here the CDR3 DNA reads TGTGCCAGCAGCCAAGACACGGTTCGGGCTCAGCCCCAGCATTTT. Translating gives CASSQDTVRAQPQHF.

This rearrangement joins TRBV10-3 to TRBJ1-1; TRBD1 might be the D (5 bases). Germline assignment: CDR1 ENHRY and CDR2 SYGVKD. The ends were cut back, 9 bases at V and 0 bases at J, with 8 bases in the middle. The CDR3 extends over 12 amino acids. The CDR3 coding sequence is TGTGCCATGAGGGGTCTGAACACTGAAGCTTTCTTT. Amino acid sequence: CAMRGLNTEAFF.